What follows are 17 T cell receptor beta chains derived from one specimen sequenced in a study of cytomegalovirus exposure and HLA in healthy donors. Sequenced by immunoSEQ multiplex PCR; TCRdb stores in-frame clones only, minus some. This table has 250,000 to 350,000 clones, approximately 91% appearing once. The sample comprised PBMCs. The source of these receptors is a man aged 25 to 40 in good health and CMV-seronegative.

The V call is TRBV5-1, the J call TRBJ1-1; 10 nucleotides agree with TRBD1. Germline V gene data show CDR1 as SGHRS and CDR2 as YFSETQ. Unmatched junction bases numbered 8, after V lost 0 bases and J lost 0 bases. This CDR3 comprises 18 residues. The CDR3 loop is CASSLGVGTGAMNTEAFF. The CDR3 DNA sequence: TGCGCCAGCAGCTTGGGAGTGGGGACAGGGGCCATGAACACTGAAGCTTTCTTT.

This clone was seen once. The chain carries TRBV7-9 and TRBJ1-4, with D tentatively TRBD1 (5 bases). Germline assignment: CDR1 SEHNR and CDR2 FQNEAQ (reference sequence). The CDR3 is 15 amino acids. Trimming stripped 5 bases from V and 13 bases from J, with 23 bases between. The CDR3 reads CASSTRAQGRGGLFF. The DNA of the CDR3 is TGTGCCAGCAGCACACGGGCGCAGGGTCGGGGGGGACTGTTTTTT.

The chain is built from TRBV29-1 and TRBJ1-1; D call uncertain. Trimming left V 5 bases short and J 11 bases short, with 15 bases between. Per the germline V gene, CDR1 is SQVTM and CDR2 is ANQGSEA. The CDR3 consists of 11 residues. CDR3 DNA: TGCAGCGTTCGTCTTGGGCATATTGCTTTCTTT. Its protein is CSVRLGHIAFF.

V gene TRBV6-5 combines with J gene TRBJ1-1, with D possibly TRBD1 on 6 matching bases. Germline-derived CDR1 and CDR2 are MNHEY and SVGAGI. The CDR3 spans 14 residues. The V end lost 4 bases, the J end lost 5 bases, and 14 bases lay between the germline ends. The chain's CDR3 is CASSSEQGVTEAFF. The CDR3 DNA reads TGTGCCAGCAGTTCCGAACAGGGAGTTACTGAAGCTTTCTTT.

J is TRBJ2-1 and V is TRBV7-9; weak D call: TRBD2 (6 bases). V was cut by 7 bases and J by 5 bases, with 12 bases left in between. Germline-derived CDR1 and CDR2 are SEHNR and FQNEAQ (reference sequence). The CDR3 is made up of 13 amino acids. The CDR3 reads CASTGTLDNEQFF. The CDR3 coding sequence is TGTGCCAGCACCGGGACTTTGGACAATGAGCAGTTCTTC.

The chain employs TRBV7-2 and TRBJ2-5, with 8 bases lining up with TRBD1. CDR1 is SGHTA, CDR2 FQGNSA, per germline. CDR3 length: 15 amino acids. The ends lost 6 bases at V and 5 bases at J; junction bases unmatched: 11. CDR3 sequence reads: CASSSWAGGSETQYF. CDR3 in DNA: TGTGCCAGCAGTTCATGGGCAGGGGGCAGTGAGACCCAGTACTTC.

The CDR3 DNA sequence: TGTGCCAGCAGCTTGGCGGGGTCTGGGGCCAACGTCCTGACTTTC. It specifies CASSLAGSGANVLTF. The chain combines TRBV5-6 with TRBJ2-6, with D possibly being TRBD2 (5 bases). The V gene lost 0 bases and the J gene lost 1 base, with 5 bases spanning the gap. The CDR3 length is 15 residues. Looked up from germline, CDR1 is SGHDT and CDR2 is YYEEEE.

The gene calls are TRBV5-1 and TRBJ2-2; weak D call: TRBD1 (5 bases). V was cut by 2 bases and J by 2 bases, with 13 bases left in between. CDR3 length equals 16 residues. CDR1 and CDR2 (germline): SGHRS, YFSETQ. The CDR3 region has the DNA TGCGCCAGCAGCTTAGAAGGGGCGGTCAACACCGGGGAGCTGTTTTTT. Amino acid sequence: CASSLEGAVNTGELFF.

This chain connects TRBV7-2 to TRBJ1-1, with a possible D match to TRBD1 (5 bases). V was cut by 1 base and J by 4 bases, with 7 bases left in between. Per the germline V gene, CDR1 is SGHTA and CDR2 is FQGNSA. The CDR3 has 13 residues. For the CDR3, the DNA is TGTGCCAGCAGCTTAGGCAGGGCCACTGAAGCTTTCTTT. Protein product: CASSLGRATEAFF.

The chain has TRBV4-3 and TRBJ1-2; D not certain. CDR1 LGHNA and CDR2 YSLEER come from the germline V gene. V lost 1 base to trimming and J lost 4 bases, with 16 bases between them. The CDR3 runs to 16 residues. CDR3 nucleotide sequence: TGCGCCAGCAGCCAAGGAGGCATGAGCGGACTCTATGGCTACACCTTC. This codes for CASSQGGMSGLYGYTF.

The CDR3 DNA sequence: TGCGCCAGCAGCCAAGATACCGCGGCAGGGGCGGTATATGGCTACACCTTC. Amino acid sequence: CASSQDTAAGAVYGYTF. V is TRBV4-1 and J is TRBJ1-2; a possible D gene is TRBD1 (6 bases). Trimming removed 0 bases at V and 5 bases at J, with 19 bases between. The germline CDR1 and CDR2 sequences are MGHRA and YSYEKL. There are 17 residues in the CDR3.

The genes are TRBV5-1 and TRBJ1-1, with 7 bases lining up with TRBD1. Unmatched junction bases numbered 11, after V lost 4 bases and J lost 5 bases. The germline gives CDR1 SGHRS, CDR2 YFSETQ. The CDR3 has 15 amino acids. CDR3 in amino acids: CASSPRQGRGTEAFF. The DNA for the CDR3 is TGCGCCAGCAGCCCCCGACAGGGTCGCGGTACTGAAGCTTTCTTT.

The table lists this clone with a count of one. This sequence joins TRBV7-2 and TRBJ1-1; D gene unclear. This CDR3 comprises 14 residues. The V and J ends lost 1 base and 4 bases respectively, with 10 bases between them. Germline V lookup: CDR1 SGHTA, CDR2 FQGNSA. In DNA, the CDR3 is TGTGCCAGCAGCTTAGGAGTTAAGTCCACTGAAGCTTTCTTT. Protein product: CASSLGVKSTEAFF.

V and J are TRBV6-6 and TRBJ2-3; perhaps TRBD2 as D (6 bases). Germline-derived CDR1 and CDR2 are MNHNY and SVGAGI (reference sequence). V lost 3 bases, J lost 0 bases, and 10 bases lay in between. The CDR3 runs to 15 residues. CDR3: CASSYFSGSTDTQYF. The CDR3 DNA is TGTGCCAGCAGTTATTTTAGCGGAAGCACAGATACGCAGTATTTT.

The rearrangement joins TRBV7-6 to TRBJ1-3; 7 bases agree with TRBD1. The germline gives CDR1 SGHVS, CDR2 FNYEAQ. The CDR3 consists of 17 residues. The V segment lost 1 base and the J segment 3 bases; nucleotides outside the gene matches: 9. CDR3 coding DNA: TGTGCCAGCAGCTTAGGTTTGCGAGGGGGCTTTGGAAACACCATATATTTT. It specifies CASSLGLRGGFGNTIYF. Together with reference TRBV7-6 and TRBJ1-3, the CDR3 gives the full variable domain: GAGVSQSPRYKVTKRGQDVALRCDPISGHVSLYWYRQALGQGPEFLTYFNYEAQQDKSGLPNDRFSAERPEGSISTLTIQRTEQRDSAMYRCASSLGLRGGFGNTIYFGEGSWLTVV.

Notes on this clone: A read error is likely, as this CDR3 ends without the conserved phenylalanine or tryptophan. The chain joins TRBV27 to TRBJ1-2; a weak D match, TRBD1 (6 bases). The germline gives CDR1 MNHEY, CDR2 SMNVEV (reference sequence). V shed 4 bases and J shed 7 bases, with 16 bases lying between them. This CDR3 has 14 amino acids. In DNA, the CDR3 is TGTGCCAGCAGTTCGGGGGGGCTTGGTCGTGGCTACACCCTC. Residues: CASSSGGLGRGYTL.

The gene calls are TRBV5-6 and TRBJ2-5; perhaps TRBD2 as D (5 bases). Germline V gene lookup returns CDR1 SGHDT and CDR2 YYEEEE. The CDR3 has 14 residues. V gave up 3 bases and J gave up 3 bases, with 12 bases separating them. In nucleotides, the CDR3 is TGTGCCAGCAGCTACTGGGCCGGGGAAGAGACCCAGTACTTC. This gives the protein CASSYWAGEETQYF.